This TCR beta chain was documented in a study of blood T cell repertoires in COVID-19. Study-wide context: The United States, Italy and Spain provided the acute and convalescent COVID-19 samples. T cells, B-cell-depleted T cells, or PBMCs provided the cDNA or gDNA that served as material.

The V gene end was trimmed by 2 bases and the J gene end by 5 bases; junction bases not matched to a gene: 7. CDR3 length equals 15 residues. Germline CDR1 and CDR2: GTSNPN and SVGIG (reference sequence). Authors' processing steps: Nucleated cell counts were estimated from reference gene primer amplification. The data were produced by immunoSEQ multiplex PCR, yet TCRdb's version contains in-frame clones alone and is incomplete. The V and J calls and clone size are taken from that table; D and trimming were inferred from the DNA. The sample lists some 320,000 clones; about nine tenths were seen once. This chain joins TRBV30 and TRBJ1-5, with 9 bases lining up with TRBD1. The sequencing input was peripheral blood. The clonotype was recovered from a woman younger than 45 who had recovered from COVID-19. The DNA for the CDR3 is TGTGCCTGGAGTAAGTGGACAGGGGTAGATCAGCCCCAGCATTTT. Translated, it gives CAWSKWTGVDQPQHF.